The clone carrying this T cell receptor (beta chain) was detected many times. These data come from a study of spatial heterogeneity in lung cancer. The overall study: Follow-up PBMC specimens underwent sequencing when available; their median timing was roughly 24 months after resection.

CDR1 SQVTM and CDR2 ANQGSEA come from the germline V gene. The length of the CDR3 is 15 residues. V lost 4 bases and J lost 2; bases outside the gene matches: 7. Time point described: blood at routine non-recurrence follow-up after resection. Unsorted whole RNA of tumor, nontumor lung or frozen PBMC was sequenced. Each TCR cDNA molecule bore a unique molecular identifier. TCRdb independently ran MiXCR on the 5' RACE reads; one entry per CDR3 protein. The sample gives about 120,000 distinct CDR3 sequences, 12% of which show up once; approximately 16% is in the top ten. The sample consisted of PBMCs, taken at follow-up. J is TRBJ1-3 and V is TRBV29-1; 8 positions agree with TRBD1. The source is a male donor with early-stage non-small cell lung cancer. In DNA form, the CDR3 reads TGCAGCGTTGTCCAGTTGACAGGGGCTGGAAACACCATATATTTT. Translating it yields CSVVQLTGAGNTIYF.